The 3 T cell receptor beta chains reported below all come from one sample, sequenced in a study of shared clonotypes between healthy human individuals. CD45RO-negative cells were positively selected for CCR7, leaving out terminally differentiated effector memory CD45RA+ cells. Sequencing used immunoSEQ multiplex PCR; TCRdb keeps in-frame clones, though not all of them. This sample has around 2,000,000 clones, with just under 95% found just once. Sequenced material: naive CD8+ T cells sorted from blood. The receptors derive from a man in his late teens or twenties in good health.

As for this clone: The sample carries other DNA sequences with the same CDR3. V usage is TRBV5-1 and J usage is TRBJ2-7, with D possibly TRBD1 on 5 matching bases. V was cut by 0 bases and J by 1 base, with 8 bases left in between. Germline CDR1 is SGHRS and CDR2 is YFSETQ. This CDR3 region has 14 residues. The CDR3, as DNA: TGCGCCAGCAGCTTGGTTGGGGCTTCCTACGAGCAGTACTTC. This translates into CASSLVGASYEQYF.

V and J are TRBV7-8 and TRBJ1-1, with D possibly being TRBD1 (6 bases). This CDR3 is built from 17 residues. Germline loops: CDR1 SGHVS, CDR2 FQNEAQ. V lost 3 bases to trimming and J lost 6 bases, with 23 bases between them. CDR3 DNA: TGTGCCAGCAGCTTCCCCCTCGGAGAGTACAGGGCCGCTGAAGCTTTCTTT. Its translation is CASSFPLGEYRAAEAFF. Supplemented by reference TRBV7-8 and TRBJ1-1, the full variable domain reads GAGVSQSPRYKVAKRGQDVALRCDPISGHVSLFWYQQALGQGPEFLTYFQNEAQLDKSGLPSDRFFAERPEGSVSTLKIQRTQQEDSAVYLCASSFPLGEYRAAEAFFGQGTRLTVV.

The chain joins TRBV13 to TRBJ1-2; perhaps TRBD1 as D (5 bases). There are 14 residues in the CDR3. The germline V gene encodes CDR1 PRHDT and CDR2 FYEKMQ (reference sequence). With 0 bases removed from V and 2 bases from J, the gap between germline ends came to 7 bases. Here the CDR3 DNA reads TGTGCCAGCAGCTTAGGCGCAGGGAACTATGGCTACACCTTC. Its translation: CASSLGAGNYGYTF.